This TCR beta chain was sequenced for a study of T cells in Graves' hyperthyroidism and ophthalmopathy. Across the whole study: The blood sample was taken at first diagnosis, before treatment began.

It was RNA transcripts that yielded the amplified TCR beta CDR3 regions. TCR CDR3 regions were first amplified by RT-PCR with HTBI primers. MiXCR was run by TCRdb on the multiplex PCR reads, yielding one entry per CDR3 protein. This sample has 370,000 or so distinct CDR3 sequences, with 15% to 18% found just once. In patients aged 18 to 65, hyperthyroidism was newly diagnosed, with duration under 2 months. Exclusion criteria comprised uncontrolled infection, other autoimmune disease, pregnancy or lactation. 10 ml of fresh peripheral blood supplied the PBMCs. Per the germline V gene, CDR1 is SNHLY and CDR2 is FYNNEI. The CDR3 length is 13 residues. In the case of this clonotype: A much bigger clone sits one base away, suggesting this may be a read error.

Specimen: blood. The chain couples TRBV2 to TRBJ2-7; 11 bases are shared with TRBD2. This sequence originates from a woman aged 18-35 years with Graves' hyperthyroidism that later progressed to Graves' ophthalmopathy. DNA for the CDR3: TGTGCCAGCAGTGGGGGACTAGCGGACGAGCAGCACTTC. Translating it yields CASSGGLADEQHF.